What follows are 9 T cell receptor beta chains derived from one specimen sequenced in a study of T cells in Graves' hyperthyroidism and ophthalmopathy. TCR beta CDR3 sequences were amplified from RNA transcripts. The TCR CDR3 first-round RT-PCR relied on the HTBI primer set. A single record per CDR3 protein comes from TCRdb applying MiXCR to the multiplex PCR reads. The sample includes around 600,000 distinct CDR3 sequences, around 14% of them seen just once. What was sequenced was blood. The receptor set was obtained from a woman aged 18-29 years with Graves' ophthalmopathy.

The chain is built from TRBV27 and TRBJ1-6, with D hard to call. Looked up from germline, CDR1 is MNHEY and CDR2 is SMNVEV (reference sequence). V gave up 7 bases and J gave up 0 bases, with 7 bases separating them. The CDR3 has 14 residues. CDR3 sequence: CASTYSSYNSPLHF. The CDR3, as DNA: TGTGCCAGCACTTATAGCTCCTATAATTCACCCCTCCACTTT.

In its sample, this clonotype was seen many times. This rearrangement joins TRBV6-1 to TRBJ2-1; 9 bases fit TRBD1. Trimming at V came to 4 bases and at J to 4 bases, leaving 5 bases not matched to a gene. Germline V gives CDR1 MNHNS, CDR2 SASEGT. The length of the CDR3 is 15 residues. The CDR3 loop reads CASSVDRGGYNEQFF. The CDR3 DNA reads as TGTGCCAGCAGTGTTGACAGGGGGGGGTACAATGAGCAGTTCTTC.

This clonotype was detected ten times or more. The V and J genes are TRBV28 and TRBJ2-1; D assignment may be TRBD1 or TRBD2 (5 bases each). The V gene's germline CDR1 is MDHEN and CDR2 SYDVKM. Trimming took off 9 bases at V and 6 bases at J, with 15 bases between the two ends. This CDR3 region has 13 residues. The CDR3 reads CASRRRGANEQFF. The CDR3 coding sequence is TGTGCCAGTAGGAGGAGAGGGGCCAATGAGCAGTTCTTC.

In this sample, this clonotype turned up many times. This chain uses TRBV27 with TRBJ2-1, with unresolved D. This CDR3 contains 13 residues. The V end lost 1 base, the J end lost 10 bases, and 11 bases lay between the germline ends. Per the germline V gene, CDR1 is MNHEY and CDR2 is SMNVEV (reference sequence). The CDR3 protein is CASSLFPKGEQFF. Written as DNA, the CDR3 is TGTGCCAGCAGTTTATTTCCCAAGGGAGAGCAGTTCTTC.

Ten or more counts support this clonotype. The chain is built from TRBV12-5 and TRBJ1-1, with 7 positions matching TRBD1. Germline values: CDR1 LGHNT, CDR2 FRNRAP. The CDR3 length is 16 residues. V lost 6 bases and J lost 3; bases outside the gene matches: 13. The CDR3 protein is CASGSQGSQHHTEAFF. CDR3 DNA sequence: TGTGCTAGTGGCTCACAGGGGAGTCAACACCACACTGAAGCTTTCTTT.

Many counts were recorded for this clonotype. The chain is built from TRBV27 and TRBJ1-5, with 7 bases lining up with TRBD1. CDR3 size: 14 residues. Germline CDR1 reads MNHEY; CDR2 reads SMNVEV (reference sequence). V dropped 6 bases and J dropped 6; count of bases not matched to a gene: 8. CDR3 DNA sequence: TGTGCCAGCAGCCACGACAGGGAAATTCAGCCCCAGCATTTT. This translates into CASSHDREIQPQHF.

The V gene is TRBV7-2, the J gene TRBJ2-7; D could derive from TRBD1 or TRBD2 (5 bases each). Trimming took off 5 bases at V and 3 bases at J, with 17 bases between the two ends. The CDR3 extends over 15 amino acids. Germline assignment: CDR1 SGHTA and CDR2 FQGNSA. CDR3 bases: TGTGCCAGCAGCCAAGGTGGGACCGGCCACTACGAGCAGTACTTC. This codes for CASSQGGTGHYEQYF.

As concerns this clonotype: A read error is possible here, since a much larger clone lies one base away. This chain joins TRBV30 and TRBJ2-1; D is unresolved. V lost 1 base, J lost 9 bases, and 13 bases lay in between. The CDR3 runs to 13 residues. The V gene's germline CDR1 is GTSNPN and CDR2 SVGIG (reference sequence). As DNA, the CDR3 is TGTGCCTGGAGTGCATTCCTGTCCAGTGAGCAGTTCTTC. Translation: CAWSAFLSSEQFF.

Comments on this clonotype: This clone may be a read error of a much larger clone one base away. The chain joins TRBV6-5 to TRBJ2-7, with 7 bases fitting TRBD2. CDR1 and CDR2 (germline): MNHEY, SVGAGI. The trim removed 2 bases at V and 2 bases at J, leaving 12 bases unmatched. The CDR3 sequence is 17 residues long. CDR3 in amino acids: CASSYLLLAFSPYEQYF. The CDR3, as DNA: TGTGCCAGCAGTTACCTCCTACTAGCGTTCAGCCCCTACGAGCAGTACTTC.